These T cell receptor beta chains were read from a single sample in a study of T cells in Graves' hyperthyroidism and ophthalmopathy. TCRdb fed the multiplex PCR reads into MiXCR, producing one record per CDR3 protein. The sample yields about 290,000 distinct CDR3 sequences, roughly 13% seen once. The sequenced sample consisted of blood. These receptors originate from a woman aged 40 to 50 with Graves' hyperthyroidism. The conserved cysteine and the conserved F or W are not part of the CDR3 here.

>TRBV28|TRBJ1-5
ATTNGRRSNQPQH
>TRBV7-9|TRBJ2-2
ASSLTQGGNTGELF
>TRBV10-2|TRBJ2-5
ASMTDGTGGKETQY
>TRBV20-1|TRBJ2-3
REGTSGRTDTQY
>TRBV2|TRBJ1-2
ASSEGLAGGFGGGYT
>TRBV6-1|TRBJ2-3
ASSKAGGSDAQY
>TRBV7-2|TRBJ2-1
ASSRSGASSYNEQF
>TRBV6-1|TRBJ1-4
ASSDEGYTATNEKLF
>TRBV28|TRBJ2-7
ASSLVAGLSSYEQY
>TRBV28|TRBJ1-2
ASSTPGRPYGYT
>TRBV9|TRBJ2-7
ASSAHPGTEEQY
>TRBV9|TRBJ2-2
ASSSKTGTTGELF
>TRBV12-5|TRBJ2-5
ASARSSDSQETQY
>TRBV2|TRBJ2-1
ASSEARLAGVNEQF
>TRBV12-3/TRBV12-4|TRBJ1-4
ASSGGIQLSEKLF
>TRBV13|TRBJ2-7
ASSLEGDEQY
>TRBV9|TRBJ1-1
ASSVGGYTEAF
>TRBV4-2|TRBJ1-5
ASSQDTQVLRPQH
>TRBV28|TRBJ2-1
ASSLRGHRGSEQF
>TRBV5-5|TRBJ2-7
ASSLRLATYEQY
>TRBV18|TRBJ2-7
ASSPPGQGAYEQY
>TRBV6-1|TRBJ2-1
ASSRELQANEQF
>TRBV6-1|TRBJ1-4
ASRPLTGDSEKLF
>TRBV19|TRBJ2-2
ASKAGGTNTGELF
>TRBV19|TRBJ1-2
ASSKSGGNYGYT
>TRBV28|TRBJ1-1
ASSLGDSPMNTEAF
>TRBV6-1|TRBJ1-2
ASSETRDNRGYT
>TRBV19|TRBJ2-7
ASSRGSEQY
>TRBV19|TRBJ1-2
ASRGGQGGLTYGYT
>TRBV5-6|TRBJ1-1
ASSHQGANTEAF
>TRBV20-1|TRBJ1-2
SARDSDTRNYGYT
>TRBV20-1|TRBJ2-1
SARDGKKTYNEQF
>TRBV4-2|TRBJ2-3
ASSRTGGISDTQY
>TRBV5-6|TRBJ2-7
ASANGQWDYEQY
>TRBV6-1|TRBJ1-2
ASMTGGANGYT
>TRBV6-1|TRBJ1-5
ASSGGYRGLNQPQH
>TRBV24-1|TRBJ1-1
ATSETPFSGGPSEAF
>TRBV7-7|TRBJ2-5
ASSPGGSETQY
>TRBV6-1|TRBJ1-1
ASRPRTGIMNTEAF
>TRBV19|TRBJ1-1
ASSIDRDSDQGTEAF
>TRBV27|TRBJ1-2
ASRQGFRYGYT
>TRBV29-1|TRBJ1-1
SVDLWGNTEAF
>TRBV4-1|TRBJ1-1
ASSQDAQNTEAF
>TRBV9|TRBJ1-5
ASSPDRVGQPQH
>TRBV29-1|TRBJ2-2
SVAGRTSGSPGELF
>TRBV2|TRBJ1-3
ASRGTGGNTIY